Listed below are T cell receptor beta chains from one sample, sequenced in a study of T cell changes during pregnancy in multiple sclerosis. Profiled with immunoSEQ multiplex PCR; TCRdb holds only in-frame clones, not every one. Of about 40,000 clones listed, around 90% are singletons. Specimen: CD4+ T cells from peripheral blood mononuclear cells, collected in the third trimester of pregnancy. All receptors come from a female donor with multiple sclerosis, enrolled in a pregnancy study. Both conserved end residues are part of each CDR3. The D gene is left open where the match is weak. Size is stated for part of the rows, as once, few or many counts, or as a class when the clone is expanded.

size,J,V,D,DNA,CDR3
.,TRBJ2-2,TRBV19,.,TGTGCCACCTCCGACAGCTACACCGGGGAGCTGTTTTTT,CATSDSYTGELFF
.,TRBJ1-1,TRBV18,TRBD1,TGTGCCAGCTCACCCCAGGACAGGGGGACTGAAGCTTTCTTT,CASSPQDRGTEAFF
.,TRBJ1-2,TRBV11-1,TRBD1,TGTGCCAGCAGCTTTTCGGACAGGGCTCGGGATGGCTACACCTTC,CASSFSDRARDGYTF
.,TRBJ1-1,TRBV7-2,.,TGTGCCAGCAGCGCCCGGGAGGGGACGAACACTGAAGCTTTCTTT,CASSAREGTNTEAFF
.,TRBJ2-5,TRBV19,TRBD2,TGTGCCAGTAGTATAGATTACGGGAGGACCCCAGAGACCCAGTACTTC,CASSIDYGRTPETQYF
.,TRBJ2-3,TRBV30,TRBD2,TGTGCCTGGAGTCATAGCGGGTCTAGCACAGATACGCAGTATTTT,CAWSHSGSSTDTQYF
.,TRBJ1-6,TRBV25-1,.,TGTGCCAGCAGTGAGGGGAGGGGAAGGACACCCCTCCACTTT,CASSEGRGRTPLHF
.,TRBJ1-2,TRBV19,.,TGTGCCAGTAGTTCTTACAGGCTTAACTATGGCTACACCTTC,CASSSYRLNYGYTF
.,TRBJ2-3,TRBV28,TRBD2,TGTGCCAGCAGTTCTCAGCGGGAGGACACGCAGTATTTT,CASSSQREDTQYF
.,TRBJ2-2,TRBV4-1,.,TGCGCCAGCAGCTTTGCCGTGTTAACTAGTTTCACCGGGGAGCTGTTTTTT,CASSFAVLTSFTGELFF
few,TRBJ2-1,TRBV19,.,TGTGCCAGTAGTATTAGTATGAGCTCCTACAATGAGCAGTTCTTC,CASSISMSSYNEQFF
.,TRBJ2-1,TRBV11-2,TRBD2,TGTGCCAGCAGCTCCACCTCAAACCCTAGCGGGAGGCGGTACAATGAGCAGTTCTTC,CASSSTSNPSGRRYNEQFF
.,TRBJ2-7,TRBV10-1,.,TGCGCCAGCAGCCCCGTGCGCTCCTACGAGCAGTACTTC,CASSPVRSYEQYF